This T cell receptor (beta chain) was identified during a study of graft-versus-host responses after intestinal transplantation. Findings of the study overall: Early post-transplant declines in HvG were associated with peak levels of circulating GvH clones.

Here immunoSEQ multiplex PCR was the method, and the copy in TCRdb shows in-frame clones only, minus some. The sample lists roughly 110,000 clones, around 90% seen once, with about 0.73% in the top ten. This clone occurred once. Antigen unknown. This specimen consisted of unstimulated CD4+ T cells sorted from spleen or lymph node cells, obtained before transplant. The origin of this receptor is a human donor who was the organ donor for an intestinal transplant.

The CDR3, as DNA: TGTGCCAGCACCCTAATGACAGGAGGTGGAAACACCATATATTTT. This codes for CASTLMTGGGNTIYF. The chain has TRBV11-2 and TRBJ1-3, with D tentatively TRBD1 (6 bases). The CDR3 has 15 residues. The ends were cut back, 7 bases at V and 3 bases at J, with 16 bases in the middle. In germline, CDR1 is SGHAT, CDR2 FQNNGV.